This T cell receptor (beta chain) came from a study of cytomegalovirus exposure and HLA in healthy donors. The PCR ran on 60 Vbeta and 13 Jbeta primers. Original analysis: Later analysis identified some 88 million unique TCR beta chains, approximately 10 million shared. Here immunoSEQ multiplex PCR was the method, and the copy in TCRdb shows in-frame clones only, minus some. For V, J and clone size, that table is used; D and trimming come from the DNA. Among over 50,000 clones, about four fifths were seen once, and the ten largest hold roughly half. Findings and limits, study-wide: Presence/absence results assume similar sequencing depth per donor, which may not hold. There were some public TCRs occurring in many donors, but most TCR sequences were rare.

V was trimmed by 7 bases and J by 0 bases, leaving 13 bases between them. The CDR3 spans 15 residues. CDR1 is SEHNR and CDR2 is FQNEAQ in the germline V gene (reference sequence). This clone has just one count. Its antigen is currently unknown. The V gene is TRBV7-9, the J gene TRBJ2-1, with D possibly TRBD2 on 5 matching bases. Sequences were obtained from PBMCs. The sequence came from a man aged 50 to 60 in good health and CMV-seropositive. As DNA, the CDR3 is TGTGCCAGCAACCCCATAGCGAGCTCCTACAATGAGCAGTTCTTC. It encodes CASNPIASSYNEQFF.